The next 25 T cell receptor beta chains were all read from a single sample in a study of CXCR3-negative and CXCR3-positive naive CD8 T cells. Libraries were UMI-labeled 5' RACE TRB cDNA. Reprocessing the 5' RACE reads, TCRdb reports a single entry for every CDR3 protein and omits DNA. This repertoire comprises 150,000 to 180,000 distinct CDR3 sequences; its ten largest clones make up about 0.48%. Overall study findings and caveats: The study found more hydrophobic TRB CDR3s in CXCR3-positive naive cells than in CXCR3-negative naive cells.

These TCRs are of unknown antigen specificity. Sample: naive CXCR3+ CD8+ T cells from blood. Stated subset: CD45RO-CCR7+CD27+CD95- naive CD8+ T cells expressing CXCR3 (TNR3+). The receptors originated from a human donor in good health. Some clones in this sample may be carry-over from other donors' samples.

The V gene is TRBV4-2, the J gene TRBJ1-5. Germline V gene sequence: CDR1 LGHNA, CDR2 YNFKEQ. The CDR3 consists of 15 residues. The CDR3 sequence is CARSQAERDVEPQHF.

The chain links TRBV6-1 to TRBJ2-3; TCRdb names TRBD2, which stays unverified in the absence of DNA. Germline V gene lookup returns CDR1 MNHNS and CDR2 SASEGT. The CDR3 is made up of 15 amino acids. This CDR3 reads CASSERLAGGDTQYF.

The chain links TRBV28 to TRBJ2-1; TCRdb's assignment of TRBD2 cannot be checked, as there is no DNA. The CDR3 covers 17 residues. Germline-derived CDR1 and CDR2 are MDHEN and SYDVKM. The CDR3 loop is CASRSLGPSWSYNEQFF.

The CDR3: CASSFVLSRTSEQYF. The chain links TRBV28 to TRBJ2-7. The length of the CDR3 is 15 residues. CDR1 and CDR2 (germline): MDHEN, SYDVKM.

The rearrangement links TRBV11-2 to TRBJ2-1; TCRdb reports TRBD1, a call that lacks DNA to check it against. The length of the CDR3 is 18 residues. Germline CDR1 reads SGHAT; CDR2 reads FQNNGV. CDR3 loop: CASSPPEVAKPLYNEQFF.

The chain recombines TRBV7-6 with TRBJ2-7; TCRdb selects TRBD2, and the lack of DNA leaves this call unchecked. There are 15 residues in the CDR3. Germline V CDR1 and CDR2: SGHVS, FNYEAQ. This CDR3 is CASSLAGGLAGEQYF. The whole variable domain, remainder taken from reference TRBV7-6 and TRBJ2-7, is GAGVSQSPRYKVTKRGQDVALRCDPISGHVSLYWYRQALGQGPEFLTYFNYEAQQDKSGLPNDRFSAERPEGSISTLTIQRTEQRDSAMYRCASSLAGGLAGEQYFGPGTRLTVT.

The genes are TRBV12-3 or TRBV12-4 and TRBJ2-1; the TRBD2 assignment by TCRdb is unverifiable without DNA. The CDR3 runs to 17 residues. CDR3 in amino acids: CASSPPPGTRDYNEHFF.

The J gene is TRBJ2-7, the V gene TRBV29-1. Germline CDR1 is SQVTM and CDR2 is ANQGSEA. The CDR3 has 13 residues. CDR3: CSVEDGDSYEQYF.

CDR3 sequence: CATTDRVTDTQYF. The chain joins TRBV14 to TRBJ2-3; there is no DNA to check the TCRdb D call of TRBD1. This CDR3 has 13 residues. The germline CDR1 and CDR2 sequences are SGHDN and FVKESK.

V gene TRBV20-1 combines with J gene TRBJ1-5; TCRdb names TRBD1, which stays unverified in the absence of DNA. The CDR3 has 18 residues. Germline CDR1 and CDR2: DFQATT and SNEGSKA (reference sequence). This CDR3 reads CSASPTATGRWGNQPQHF.

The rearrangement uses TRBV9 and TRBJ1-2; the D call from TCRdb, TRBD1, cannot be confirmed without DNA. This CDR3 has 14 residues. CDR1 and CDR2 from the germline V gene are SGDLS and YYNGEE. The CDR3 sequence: CASSSDGTNYGYTF.

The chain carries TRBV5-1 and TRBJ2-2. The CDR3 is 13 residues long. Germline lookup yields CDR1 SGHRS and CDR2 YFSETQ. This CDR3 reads CASSLTYTGELFF.

The CDR3 here is CASSPRLMNTEAFF. The V gene is TRBV28, the J gene TRBJ1-1; TCRdb's D call, TRBD1, is unchecked because there is no DNA. The CDR3 is made up of 14 amino acids. CDR1 and CDR2 (germline): MDHEN, SYDVKM.

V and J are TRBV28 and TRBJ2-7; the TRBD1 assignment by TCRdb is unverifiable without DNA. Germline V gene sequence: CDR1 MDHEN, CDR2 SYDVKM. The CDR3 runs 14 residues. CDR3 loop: CASSQGQGAHEQYF.

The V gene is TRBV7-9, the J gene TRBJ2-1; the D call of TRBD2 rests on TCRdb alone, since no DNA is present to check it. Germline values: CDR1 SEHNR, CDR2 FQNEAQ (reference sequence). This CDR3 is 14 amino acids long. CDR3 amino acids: CASSFWTSPHEQFF.

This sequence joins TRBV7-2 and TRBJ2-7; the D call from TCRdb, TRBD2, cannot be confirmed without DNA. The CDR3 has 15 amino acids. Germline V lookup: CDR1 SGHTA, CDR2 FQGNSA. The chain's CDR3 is CASSPGLAGRTEQYF.

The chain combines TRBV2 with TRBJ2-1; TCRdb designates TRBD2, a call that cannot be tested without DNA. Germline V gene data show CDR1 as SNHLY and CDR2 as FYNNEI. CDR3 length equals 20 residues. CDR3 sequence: CASSPLSASGKRSSYNEQFF.

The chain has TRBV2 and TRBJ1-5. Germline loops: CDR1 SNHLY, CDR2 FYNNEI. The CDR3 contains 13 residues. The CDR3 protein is CASSERNDQPQHF.

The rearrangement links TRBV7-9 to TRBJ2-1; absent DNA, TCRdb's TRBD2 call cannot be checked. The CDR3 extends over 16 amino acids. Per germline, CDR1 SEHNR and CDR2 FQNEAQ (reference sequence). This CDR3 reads CASSPGTSGAYNEQFF.

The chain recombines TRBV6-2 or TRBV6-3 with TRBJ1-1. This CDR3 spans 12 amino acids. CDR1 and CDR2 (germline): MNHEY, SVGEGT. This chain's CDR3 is CASQRTNTEAFF.

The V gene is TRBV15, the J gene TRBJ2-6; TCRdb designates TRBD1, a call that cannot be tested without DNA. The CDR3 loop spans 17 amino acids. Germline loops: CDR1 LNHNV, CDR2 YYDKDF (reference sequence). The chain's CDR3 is CATSRDRGAAGANVLTF.

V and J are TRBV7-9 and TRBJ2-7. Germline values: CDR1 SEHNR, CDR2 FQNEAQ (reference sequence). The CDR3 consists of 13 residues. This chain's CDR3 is CASSLGRAYEQYF.

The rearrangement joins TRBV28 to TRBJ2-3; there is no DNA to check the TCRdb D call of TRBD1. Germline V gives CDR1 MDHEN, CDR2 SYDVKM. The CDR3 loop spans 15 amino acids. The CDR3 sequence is CASTQTFPGRYTQYF.

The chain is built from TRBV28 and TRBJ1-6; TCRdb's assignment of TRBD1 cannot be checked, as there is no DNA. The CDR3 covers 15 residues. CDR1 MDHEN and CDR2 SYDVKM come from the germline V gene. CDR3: CASSFTQGLNSPLHF.

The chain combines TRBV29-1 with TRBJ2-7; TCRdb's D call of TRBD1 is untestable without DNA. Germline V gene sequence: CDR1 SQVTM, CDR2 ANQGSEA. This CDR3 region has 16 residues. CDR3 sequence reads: CSVEEGLRGDSYEQYF.